This TCR beta chain appears in the sequencing data of a study of blood T cell repertoires in COVID-19. Study-level information: Acute and convalescent COVID-19 samples came from the United States, Italy and Spain.

Sequenced by immunoSEQ multiplex PCR; TCRdb stores in-frame clones only, minus some. The table includes tens of thousands of clones, 90% to 95% detected once. The J segment lost 5 bases and the V segment lost 3 bases, leaving 3 bases of the junction unmatched. Germline CDR1 is MNHEY and CDR2 is SMNVEV (reference sequence). This CDR3 is 13 amino acids long. Input material: peripheral blood. The V and J genes are TRBV27 and TRBJ2-7, with 8 nucleotides matching TRBD2. The clonotype was recovered from a human donor in a cohort sampled during active COVID-19. This CDR3 reads CASSFGTSDEQYF. In DNA, the CDR3 is TGTGCCAGCAGTTTCGGGACTAGTGACGAGCAGTACTTC.